The T cell receptor beta chain described here comes from a study of cytomegalovirus exposure and HLA in healthy donors. Study-wide results and caveats: Fewer N-insertions (relative to the 666-donor mean) were reportedly seen in an Asian-associated ancestry cluster in a later analysis.

This CDR3 has 14 residues. The V and J ends lost 5 bases and 2 bases, in that order; junction bases with no gene match: 9. The V gene's germline CDR1 is GTSNPN and CDR2 SVGIG (reference sequence). PCR employed 60 Vbeta and 13 Jbeta primers. TCRdb keeps only in-frame clones here, not all; method: immunoSEQ multiplex PCR. The data show over 120,000 clones, around 82% seen once. Concerning this clone itself: Antigen specificity is unknown.

The clonotype was recovered from a man in his fifties in good health and CMV-seronegative. The chain is built from TRBV30 and TRBJ2-7; 7 positions agree with TRBD1. The material sequenced was PBMCs. DNA for the CDR3: TGTGCCTGGGCCCGGACAGGCAGTCCCTACGAGCAGTACTTC. This encodes CAWARTGSPYEQYF.